At least ten counts were recorded for the clone carrying this TCR beta chain. The sample belongs to a study of T cells in Graves' hyperthyroidism and ophthalmopathy. Background on the study: Blood from the periphery was taken at initial diagnosis, before any treatment.

Germline V gene lookup returns CDR1 SGHDT and CDR2 YYEEEE. The V gene lost 3 bases and the J gene lost 2 bases, with 11 bases spanning the gap. This CDR3 has 14 residues. Authors of the study amplified TCR beta CDR3 regions from RNA transcripts. Using the HTBI primer set, a first-round RT-PCR was run on the TCR CDR3. TCRdb reanalysed the multiplex PCR reads using MiXCR and keeps one entry per CDR3 protein. Of roughly 650,000 distinct CDR3 sequences listed, 16% are singletons. V usage is TRBV5-6 and J usage is TRBJ2-5; no firm D call. The TCR originated in a woman aged 40-49 years with Graves' ophthalmopathy. Sequences were obtained from blood. The chain's CDR3 is CASSYLPTQETQYF. The CDR3 DNA sequence: TGTGCCAGCAGCTACCTCCCGACTCAAGAGACCCAGTACTTC.